This entry lists 29 T cell receptor beta chains sequenced from one sample in a study of shared clonotypes between healthy human individuals. The table came from immunoSEQ multiplex PCR; TCRdb's copy has only in-frame clones and leaves some out. There are around 2.1 million clones in the sample; about 92% occur only once, and over 1.5% lies in the top ten. Naive CD8 cells, CD45RO-negative and positively selected for CCR7, excluded terminally differentiated effector memory CD45RA+ cells. The material sequenced was naive CD8+ T cells from PBMCs. All receptors come from a man younger than 30 in good health. Some clones in this sample may be carry-over from other donors' samples.

The rearrangement joins TRBV5-4 to TRBJ2-7, with 7 bases aligning to TRBD1. There are 15 residues in the CDR3. Germline trimming cut 1 base from V and 3 bases from J; bases unmatched to any gene: 7. Germline V lookup: CDR1 SGHNT, CDR2 YYREEE (reference sequence). The CDR3 sequence is CASSLTGAHFYEQYF. The CDR3 nucleotides are TGTGCCAGCAGCTTGACAGGGGCCCACTTCTACGAGCAGTACTTC.

This chain links TRBV7-8 with TRBJ2-7; 9 positions match TRBD1. Germline CDR1 SGHVS, CDR2 FQNEAQ. With V trimmed by 2 bases and J by 3 bases, 2 bases remained unmatched. This CDR3 is 14 amino acids long. The CDR3 reads CASSLSGQGYEQYF. The CDR3, as DNA: TGTGCCAGCAGCTTATCGGGACAGGGCTACGAGCAGTACTTC.

This clone was detected once. CDR3 amino acids: CASSLRSGDHEQYF. The CDR3 nucleotides are TGTGCCAGCAGTTTAAGGTCAGGGGACCACGAGCAGTACTTC. The J gene is TRBJ2-7, the V gene TRBV27; D is possibly TRBD1 (6 bases). V was clipped by 2 bases and J by 5 bases, with 13 bases between them. CDR1 is MNHEY, CDR2 SMNVEV, per germline (reference sequence). The CDR3 is 14 amino acids.

This sequence joins TRBV6-5 and TRBJ2-5; weak D call: TRBD2 (6 bases). The CDR3 is 15 amino acids. CDR1 is MNHEY and CDR2 is SVGAGI in the germline V gene. Trimming left V 4 bases short and J 1 base short, with 13 bases between. CDR3 nucleotides: TGTGCCAGCAGTTCCAATGGGGGAGGCCAAGAGACCCAGTACTTC. This translates into CASSSNGGGQETQYF.

In regard to this clone: Within the sample, other DNA sequences also encode this same CDR3. This chain uses TRBV18 with TRBJ1-5; D may be TRBD1 (5 bases). Germline loops: CDR1 KGHSH, CDR2 LQKENI. This CDR3 spans 15 amino acids. Deletions cut 4 bases from V and 0 bases from J, with 10 bases between. Written as DNA, the CDR3 is TGTGCCAGCTCACGTGGCAGGGATAGCAATCAGCCCCAGCATTTT. Protein product: CASSRGRDSNQPQHF.

In DNA form, the CDR3 reads TGTGCCAGTAGAAGCCCACAGGGTCTCGGAGGTAGCAATCAGCCCCAGCATTTT. Translated, it gives CASRSPQGLGGSNQPQHF. V usage is TRBV5-6 and J usage is TRBJ1-5; perhaps TRBD1 as D (6 bases). Looked up from germline, CDR1 is SGHDT and CDR2 is YYEEEE. With 8 bases removed from V and 0 bases from J, the gap between germline ends came to 24 bases. The CDR3 covers 18 residues.

The chain has TRBV7-9 and TRBJ2-1; 7 bases line up with TRBD1. The length of the CDR3 is 16 residues. The junction had 13 bases not matched to a gene; V was cut back by 4 bases and J by 7 bases. Germline loops: CDR1 SEHNR, CDR2 FQNEAQ (reference sequence). CDR3 sequence: CASSSLTGTERNEQFF. The CDR3 coding sequence is TGTGCCAGCAGCTCACTGACCGGGACAGAGAGGAATGAGCAGTTCTTC.

The chain combines TRBV7-9 with TRBJ2-2; 11 bases agree with TRBD1. Germline loops: CDR1 SEHNR, CDR2 FQNEAQ (reference sequence). The length of the CDR3 is 15 residues. V was clipped by 8 bases and J by 4 bases; unmatched bases: 6. The CDR3 region has the DNA TGTGCCAGCTCTGGACAGGGGGCGAGCACCGGGGAGCTGTTTTTT. Amino acids: CASSGQGASTGELFF.

The V call is TRBV19, the J call TRBJ2-7; TRBD1 is a possible D gene (5 bases). Germline CDR1 is LNHDA and CDR2 is SQIVND (reference sequence). This CDR3 has 14 amino acids. Between the trimmed V and J ends, which lost 3 bases and 0 bases, there was a span of 9 bases. CDR3 coding DNA: TGTGCCAGTAGTATCCAGGGATTCTCCTACGAGCAGTACTTC. Translated, it gives CASSIQGFSYEQYF.

The V and J genes are TRBV9 and TRBJ2-7; 13 bases align to TRBD2. Losses at the gene ends were 4 bases for V and 3 bases for J; bases not matched to a gene: 4. This CDR3 spans 15 amino acids. In germline, CDR1 is SGDLS, CDR2 YYNGEE. The CDR3 region is CASSHGTSGNYEQYF. CDR3 nucleotide sequence: TGTGCCAGCAGCCACGGGACTAGCGGGAACTACGAGCAGTACTTC.

This rearrangement joins TRBV4-1 to TRBJ2-7; 7 positions agree with TRBD2. CDR1 is MGHRA, CDR2 YSYEKL, per germline. V shed 3 bases and J 6 bases; nucleotides not matched to a gene: 5. The CDR3 covers 13 residues. CDR3 in amino acids: CASSHVGTIEQYF. The CDR3, as DNA: TGCGCCAGCAGCCATGTAGGGACTATCGAGCAGTACTTC.

This rearrangement joins TRBV28 to TRBJ1-2; TRBD1 is a possible D gene (5 bases). CDR3 size: 14 residues. The germline V gene has CDR1 MDHEN and CDR2 SYDVKM. V was pared by 6 bases and J by 4 bases, with 15 bases between. In DNA form, the CDR3 reads TGTGCCAGCAGAGACTTGGGGGATACCTATGGCTACACCTTC. It translates to CASRDLGDTYGYTF.

The chain links TRBV9 to TRBJ2-1; 8 nucleotides align to TRBD2. From germline, CDR1 is SGDLS and CDR2 YYNGEE. The CDR3 loop spans 16 amino acids. With V trimmed by 0 bases and J by 8 bases, 10 bases remained unmatched. The CDR3 nucleotides are TGTGCCAGCAGCGTAGACGACGGGAGGGCCGGGGATGAGCAGTTCTTC. The encoded protein is CASSVDDGRAGDEQFF.

The chain recombines TRBV4-1 with TRBJ2-4; D may be TRBD2 (5 bases). The CDR3 consists of 15 residues. The V end was cut by 0 bases, the J end by 6 bases, with 12 bases between. Germline values: CDR1 MGHRA, CDR2 YSYEKL. The CDR3 bases are TGCGCCAGCAGCCAAGATTCGGGTGAGGGAAACATTCAGTACTTC. It codes for CASSQDSGEGNIQYF.

The gene calls are TRBV28 and TRBJ1-5; D remains unclear. From germline, CDR1 is MDHEN and CDR2 SYDVKM. The CDR3 length is 13 residues. V was cut by 5 bases and J by 4 bases, with 9 bases left in between. This CDR3 is CASSGGFNQPQHF. In nucleotides, the CDR3 is TGTGCCAGCAGTGGCGGATTTAATCAGCCCCAGCATTTT.

This clone was picked up one time. This rearrangement joins TRBV6-1 to TRBJ2-7; no firm D call. This CDR3 contains 14 residues. Per germline, CDR1 MNHNS and CDR2 SASEGT. Deletions cut 2 bases from V and 2 bases from J, with 10 bases between. CDR3 sequence (DNA): TGTGCCAGCAGTGAATTTGGCAGACCCTACGAGCAGTACTTC. It specifies CASSEFGRPYEQYF.

V gene TRBV30 combines with J gene TRBJ2-7, with 12 bases aligning to TRBD2. This CDR3 contains 13 residues. The trim removed 7 bases at V and 4 bases at J, leaving 5 bases unmatched. Germline V CDR1 and CDR2: GTSNPN, SVGIG (reference sequence). The CDR3 DNA follows: TGTGCCTCTAACGGACTAGCGGGATACGAGCAGTACTTC. Its translation: CASNGLAGYEQYF.

This rearrangement joins TRBV6-5 to TRBJ2-5; 7 bases align to TRBD2. V lost 7 bases and J lost 3; bases outside the gene matches: 8. In germline, CDR1 is MNHEY, CDR2 SVGAGI. The length of the CDR3 is 14 residues. CDR3 coding DNA: TGTGCCAGCAATGACGGGGGGATAGAAGAGACCCAGTACTTC. Its protein product is CASNDGGIEETQYF.

The rearrangement joins TRBV7-9 to TRBJ2-1, with 8 bases that match TRBD1. Germline values: CDR1 SEHNR, CDR2 FQNEAQ (reference sequence). V was clipped by 4 bases and J by 8 bases; unmatched bases: 4. This CDR3 has 13 residues. The CDR3 protein is CASSYQTGDEQFF. The CDR3 DNA sequence: TGTGCCAGCAGCTATCAGACAGGGGATGAGCAGTTCTTC.

This clone was detected once. Other DNA sequences in the same sample also yield this CDR3. V and J are TRBV5-6 and TRBJ2-7, with D unclear. The CDR3 runs to 13 residues. Germline V gene data show CDR1 as SGHDT and CDR2 as YYEEEE. V was clipped by 1 base and J by 4 bases, with 9 bases between them. This chain's CDR3 is CASSLSISYEQYF. The CDR3 DNA reads as TGTGCCAGCAGCTTGTCCATCAGTTACGAGCAGTACTTC.

Worth noting for this clone: The same CDR3 can be traced to other DNA sequences in this sample. The CDR3 reads CASSVDRENEQFF. The CDR3 DNA reads as TGTGCCAGCAGCGTGGACAGGGAGAATGAGCAGTTCTTC. The chain is built from TRBV9 and TRBJ2-1, with 8 bases lining up with TRBD1. The CDR3 is made up of 13 amino acids. Germline lookup yields CDR1 SGDLS and CDR2 YYNGEE. J gave up 7 bases and V 2 bases, and 2 bases lay outside the gene matches.

V and J are TRBV27 and TRBJ2-2; the match to TRBD2 covers 12 bases. There are 16 residues in the CDR3. Unmatched junction bases numbered 5, after V lost 6 bases and J lost 3 bases. Germline lookup yields CDR1 MNHEY and CDR2 SMNVEV (reference sequence). Here the CDR3 DNA reads TGTGCCAGCAGAACACTAGCGGGAGGTCACACCGGGGAGCTGTTTTTT. The encoded protein is CASRTLAGGHTGELFF.

V usage is TRBV19 and J usage is TRBJ2-2, with a possible D match to TRBD1 (6 bases). Germline V lookup: CDR1 LNHDA, CDR2 SQIVND (reference sequence). Trimming left V 7 bases short and J 5 bases short, with 26 bases between. The CDR3 runs to 18 residues. The CDR3 spells CASTTMPRQGKRTGELFF. The CDR3 nucleotides are TGTGCCAGTACCACCATGCCCCGGCAGGGGAAGAGGACCGGGGAGCTGTTTTTT.

The chain is built from TRBV7-2 and TRBJ2-7; perhaps TRBD1 as D (6 bases). Trimming removed 4 bases at V and 12 bases at J, with 19 bases between. In germline, CDR1 is SGHTA, CDR2 FQGNSA. This CDR3 contains 13 residues. Written as DNA, the CDR3 is TGTGCCAGCAGCTGGGGGCCAGCGGCTGAGGGGTACTTC. Translated: CASSWGPAAEGYF.

This clone was observed once. The chain carries TRBV19 and TRBJ2-1; D is unresolved. Trimming removed 6 bases at V and 4 bases at J, with 10 bases between. The CDR3 contains 13 residues. Per the germline V gene, CDR1 is LNHDA and CDR2 is SQIVND (reference sequence). The CDR3 coding sequence is TGTGCCAGTAGGACGGCAGCATACAATGAGCAGTTCTTC. The encoded protein is CASRTAAYNEQFF.

The CDR3 reads CAWSVTIIKPSGPAYNEQFF. The CDR3 coding sequence is TGTGCCTGGAGTGTGACTATAATAAAACCCAGCGGTCCGGCCTACAATGAGCAGTTCTTC. V and J are TRBV30 and TRBJ2-1, with D perhaps TRBD2 (5 bases). Trimming left V 0 bases short and J 2 bases short, with 26 bases between. CDR3 size: 20 residues. Germline CDR1 reads GTSNPN; CDR2 reads SVGIG (reference sequence).

The CDR3 protein is CASSSPGQADEQFF. CDR3 bases: TGTGCCAGCAGTTCCCCGGGACAGGCCGATGAGCAGTTCTTC. This sequence joins TRBV6-5 and TRBJ2-1; 8 bases map to TRBD1. Germline loops: CDR1 MNHEY, CDR2 SVGAGI. The CDR3 runs 14 residues. V shed 4 bases and J 8 bases; nucleotides not matched to a gene: 7.

The chain recombines TRBV7-9 with TRBJ2-7; D is unresolved. V was pared by 1 base and J by 8 bases, with 9 bases between. Germline CDR1 SEHNR, CDR2 FQNEAQ (reference sequence). This CDR3 has 12 residues. The CDR3 DNA reads as TGTGCCAGCAGCTTAGTAGAGTTCAAGCAGTACTTC. This gives the protein CASSLVEFKQYF.

The genes are TRBV7-9 and TRBJ2-7, with TRBD1 matching over 8 bases. CDR1 and CDR2 from the germline V gene are SEHNR and FQNEAQ (reference sequence). The V segment lost 4 bases and the J segment 2 bases; nucleotides outside the gene matches: 7. This CDR3 has 15 amino acids. The DNA of the CDR3 is TGTGCCAGCAGCTCGCCGCAGGGACAGGCCTACGAGCAGTACTTC. Residues: CASSSPQGQAYEQYF.